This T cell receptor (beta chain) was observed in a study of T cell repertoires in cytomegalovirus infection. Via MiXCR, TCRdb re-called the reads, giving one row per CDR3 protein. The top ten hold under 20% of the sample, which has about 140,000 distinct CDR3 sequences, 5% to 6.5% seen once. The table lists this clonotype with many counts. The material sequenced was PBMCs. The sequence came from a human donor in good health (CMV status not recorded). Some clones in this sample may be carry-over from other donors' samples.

CDR3: CASSSTDYPGPYNEQFF. CDR3 nucleotides: TGCGCCAGCAGCTCCACGGACTACCCCGGGCCCTACAATGAGCAGTTCTTC. V and J are TRBV5-1 and TRBJ2-1; possibly TRBD2 for D (6 bases). The CDR3 has 17 amino acids. Trimming shortened V by 3 bases and J by 2 bases, and 18 bases separated the two germline ends. The germline V gene encodes CDR1 SGHRS and CDR2 YFSETQ.